This T cell receptor beta chain was retrieved from a study of T cells in localized non-small cell lung cancer. Some clones are missing from TCRdb's copy, which holds only in-frame ones; the method was immunoSEQ multiplex PCR. Of around 26,000 clones in the sample, approximately 90% were seen once. Germline CDR1 is GTSNPN and CDR2 is SVGIG (reference sequence). V dropped 4 bases and J dropped 5 bases, with 8 bases sitting between them. This CDR3 has 11 residues. This clonotype was sampled from an older female donor with stage II squamous cell lung carcinoma. This chain connects TRBV30 to TRBJ1-2; D may be TRBD1 (5 bases). The sequencing used peripheral blood, collected before any cancer treatment. This chain's CDR3 is CAWKRGYGYTF. Here the CDR3 DNA reads TGTGCCTGGAAGAGGGGTTATGGCTACACCTTC.